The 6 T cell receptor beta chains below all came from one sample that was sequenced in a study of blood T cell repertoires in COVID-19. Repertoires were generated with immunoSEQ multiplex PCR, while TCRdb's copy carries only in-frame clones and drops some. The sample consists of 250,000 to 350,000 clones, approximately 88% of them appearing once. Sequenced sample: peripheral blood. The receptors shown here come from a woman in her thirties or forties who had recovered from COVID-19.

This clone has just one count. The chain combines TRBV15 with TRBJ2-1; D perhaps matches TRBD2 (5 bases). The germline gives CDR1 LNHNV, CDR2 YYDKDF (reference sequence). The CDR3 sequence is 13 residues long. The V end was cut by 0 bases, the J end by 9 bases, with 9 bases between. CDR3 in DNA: TGTGCCACCAGCAGAGAGCCCCGGGGTGAGCAGTTCTTC. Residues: CATSREPRGEQFF. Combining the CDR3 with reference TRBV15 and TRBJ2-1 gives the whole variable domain DAMVIQNPRYQVTQFGKPVTLSCSQTLNHNVMYWYQQKSSQAPKLLFHYYDKDFNNEADTPDNFQSRRPNTSFCFLDIRSPGLGDTAMYLCATSREPRGEQFFGPGTRLTVL.

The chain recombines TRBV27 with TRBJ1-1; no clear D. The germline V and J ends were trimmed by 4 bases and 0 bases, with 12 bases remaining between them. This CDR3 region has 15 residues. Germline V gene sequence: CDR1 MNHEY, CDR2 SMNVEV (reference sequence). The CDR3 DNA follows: TGTGCCAGCAGTTCACATAACAGAGTGAACACTGAAGCTTTCTTT. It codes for CASSSHNRVNTEAFF.

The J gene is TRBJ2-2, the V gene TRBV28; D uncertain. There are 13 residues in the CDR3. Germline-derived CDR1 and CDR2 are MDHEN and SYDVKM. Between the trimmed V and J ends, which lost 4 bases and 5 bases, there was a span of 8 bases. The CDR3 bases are TGTGCCAGCAGTTCGAGAATTACCGGGGAGCTGTTTTTT. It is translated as CASSSRITGELFF.

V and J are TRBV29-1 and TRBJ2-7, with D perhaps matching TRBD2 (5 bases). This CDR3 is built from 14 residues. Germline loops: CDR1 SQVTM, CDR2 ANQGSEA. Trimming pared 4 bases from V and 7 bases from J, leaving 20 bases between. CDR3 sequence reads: CSVGVGSSPGEQYF. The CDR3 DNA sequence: TGCAGCGTTGGGGTGGGCAGCTCTCCGGGAGAGCAGTACTTC.

Here the CDR3 DNA reads TGTGCCAGCAGTTACTCGAGGCAGGGGCTCGGAGATACGCAGTATTTT. This gives the protein CASSYSRQGLGDTQYF. This chain uses TRBV6-5 with TRBJ2-3; tentatively, D is TRBD1 (6 bases). Germline values: CDR1 MNHEY, CDR2 SVGAGI. The CDR3 spans 16 residues. Between the trimmed V and J ends, which lost 0 bases and 5 bases, there was a span of 15 bases.

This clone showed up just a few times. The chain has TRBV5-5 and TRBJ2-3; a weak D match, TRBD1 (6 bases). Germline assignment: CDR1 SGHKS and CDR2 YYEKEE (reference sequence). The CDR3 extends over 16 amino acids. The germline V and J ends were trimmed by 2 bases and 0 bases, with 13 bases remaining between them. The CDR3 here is CASSLGAGDSTDTQYF. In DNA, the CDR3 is TGTGCCAGCAGCTTAGGGGCAGGGGACAGCACAGATACGCAGTATTTT.